This T cell receptor (beta chain) was profiled in a study of cytomegalovirus exposure and HLA in healthy donors (dated by TCRdb to 2016 to 2017). General notes on the study: According to a later analysis, one platform produced both the 120 validation repertoires and the 620 or so repertoires of the first cohort. The study aimed to test whether cataloging public T cell receptors could reveal signatures of past pathogen exposure. In addition to the first cohort of 500 to 850 subjects, a separate validation cohort of over 90 different subjects was used. The study combined high-throughput TCR immunosequencing, statistical association of individual TCRs with disease status, and machine learning to predict cytomegalovirus infection status. The study at large found these results: It was suggested by the authors that the approach could potentially be generalized to other disease states and immunological phenotypes. Cytomegalovirus status was reported to be diagnosed by the classifier with high specificity and sensitivity in both the original and validation cohorts. Across donors, most TCR sequences were observed very rarely, whereas some public TCRs were present in many individuals. The study gave a list of over 150 TCR beta chains associated with cytomegalovirus. In vitro tests confirmed that a few of the cytomegalovirus-associated TCR beta chains recognize cytomegalovirus antigens. Subsequent analysis determined that TCRs grouped into clusters in the first cohort also showed a tendency toward co-occurrence across the 90 to 150 validation repertoires, and 85% to 95% of cluster scores exceeded 0. The validation cohort had no HLA typing available for a later analysis, so co-occurrence within that cohort was assessed over all 110 or so repertoires.

This clone was found a few times. This receptor's antigen is unknown. The sample holds no much larger clone one base away, and base qualities are not on file. Including the terminal cysteine and phenylalanine, the CDR3 comprises 15 residues. The retained sequence is limited to the CDR3, 45 bases, with the frame set at the first base. CDR1 and CDR2, per the germline V gene, are LGHNA and YNFKEQ. V is cut by 0 bases and J by 3 bases, and the space between the germline ends is 11 bases. Receptors were amplified or captured by the immunoSEQ multiplex PCR assay. Turning to the authors' computational methods: A statistical classification framework was developed to diagnose cytomegalovirus status using the catalog of TCR beta chain sequences. TCRdb mirrors the immuneACCESS table, restricted to in-frame sequences. Some clones are absent from its copies; in checked studies, under half trace to an unresolved V gene, and the reason for the others is unknown. That table furnishes V, J and clone size, whereas the DNA furnished D and trimming. Counted in this sample were some 90,000 clones; roughly 87% of them appeared once. Roughly 4% of the sample is held by the ten biggest clonotypes.

The donors were included in the validation cohort of 130 or so subjects, a group kept apart from the approximately 700-subject first cohort. This TCR derives from a woman in her thirties in good health and CMV-seronegative. The sequenced sample consisted of PBMCs. The chain was built from TRBV4-2 and TRBJ1-1; there is no confident call for the D gene. The nucleotide sequence is TGTGCCAGCAGCCAAGAAAGACACCGAGACACTGAAGCTTTCTTT. Translated, this gives CASSQERHRDTEAFF.